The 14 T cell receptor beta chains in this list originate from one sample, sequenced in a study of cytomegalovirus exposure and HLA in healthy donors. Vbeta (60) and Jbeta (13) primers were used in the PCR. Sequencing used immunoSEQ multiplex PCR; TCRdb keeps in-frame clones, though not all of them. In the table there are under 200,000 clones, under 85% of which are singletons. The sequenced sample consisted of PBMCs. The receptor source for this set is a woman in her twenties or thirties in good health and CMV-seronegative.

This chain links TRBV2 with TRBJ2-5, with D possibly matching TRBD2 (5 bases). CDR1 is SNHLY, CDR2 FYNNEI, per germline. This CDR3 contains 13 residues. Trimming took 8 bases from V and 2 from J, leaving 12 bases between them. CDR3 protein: CASSWTLQETQYF. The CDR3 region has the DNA TGTGCCAGCTCCTGGACTCTGCAAGAGACCCAGTACTTC.

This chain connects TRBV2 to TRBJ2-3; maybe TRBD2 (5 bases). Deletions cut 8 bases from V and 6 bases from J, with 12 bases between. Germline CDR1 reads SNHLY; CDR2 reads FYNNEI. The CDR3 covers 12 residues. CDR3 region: CASETGSDTQYF. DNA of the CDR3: TGTGCCAGCGAGACGGGGTCTGATACGCAGTATTTT. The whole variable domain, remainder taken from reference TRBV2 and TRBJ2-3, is EPEVTQTPSHQVTQMGQEVILRCVPISNHLYFYWYRQILGQKVEFLVSFYNNEISEKSEIFDDQFSVERPDGSNFTLKIRSTKLEDSAMYFCASETGSDTQYFGPGTRLTVL.

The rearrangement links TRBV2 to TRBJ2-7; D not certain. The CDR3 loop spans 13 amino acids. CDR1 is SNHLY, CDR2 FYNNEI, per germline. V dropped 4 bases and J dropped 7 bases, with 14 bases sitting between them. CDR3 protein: CASSANTPWEQYF. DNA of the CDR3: TGTGCCAGCAGTGCTAATACGCCTTGGGAGCAGTACTTC.

In nucleotides, the CDR3 is TGTGCCAGCAGCTCGAGGACGACTACTCAAGAGACCCAGTACTTC. It translates to CASSSRTTTQETQYF. This rearrangement joins TRBV7-2 to TRBJ2-5, with TRBD2 as a possible D gene (5 bases). This CDR3 is built from 15 residues. Germline V CDR1 and CDR2: SGHTA, FQGNSA. Trimming pared 4 bases from V and 2 bases from J, leaving 14 bases between.

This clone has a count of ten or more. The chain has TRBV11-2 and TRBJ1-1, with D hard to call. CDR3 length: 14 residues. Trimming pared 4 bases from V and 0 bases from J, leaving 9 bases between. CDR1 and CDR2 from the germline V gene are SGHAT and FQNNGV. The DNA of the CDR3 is TGTGCCAGCAGCTCCGGAGTCCTGAACACTGAAGCTTTCTTT. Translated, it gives CASSSGVLNTEAFF.

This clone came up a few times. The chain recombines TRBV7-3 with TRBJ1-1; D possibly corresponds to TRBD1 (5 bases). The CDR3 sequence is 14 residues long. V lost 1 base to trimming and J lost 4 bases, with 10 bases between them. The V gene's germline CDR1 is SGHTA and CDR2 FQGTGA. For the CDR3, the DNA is TGTGCCAGCAGCTTAAGAGCAGGGCTCACTGAAGCTTTCTTT. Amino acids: CASSLRAGLTEAFF. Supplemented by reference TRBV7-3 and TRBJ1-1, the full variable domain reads GAGVSQTPSNKVTEKGKYVELRCDPISGHTALYWYRQSLGQGPEFLIYFQGTGAADDSGLPNDRFFAVRPEGSVSTLKIQRTERGDSAVYLCASSLRAGLTEAFFGQGTRLTVV.

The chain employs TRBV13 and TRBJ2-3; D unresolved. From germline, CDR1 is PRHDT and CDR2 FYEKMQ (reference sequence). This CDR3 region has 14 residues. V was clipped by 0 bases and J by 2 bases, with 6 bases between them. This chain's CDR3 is CASSLGADTDTQYF. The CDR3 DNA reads TGTGCCAGCAGCTTAGGGGCGGACACAGATACGCAGTATTTT.

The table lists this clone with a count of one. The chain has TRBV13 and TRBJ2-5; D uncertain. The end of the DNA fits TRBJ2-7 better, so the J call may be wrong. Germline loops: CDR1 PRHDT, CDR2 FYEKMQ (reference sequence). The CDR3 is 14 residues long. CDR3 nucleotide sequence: TGTGCCAGCAGCTTCGAGCTCAACTCCTACGAGCAGTACTTC. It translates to CASSFELNSYEQYF.

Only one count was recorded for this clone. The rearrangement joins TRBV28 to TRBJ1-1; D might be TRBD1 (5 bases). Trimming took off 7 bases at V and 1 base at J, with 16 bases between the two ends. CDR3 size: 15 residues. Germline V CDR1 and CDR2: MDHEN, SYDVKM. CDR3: CASTVRLGQNTEAFF. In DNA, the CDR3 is TGTGCCAGCACCGTACGGTTGGGGCAGAACACTGAAGCTTTCTTT. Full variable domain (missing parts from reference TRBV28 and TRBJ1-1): DVKVTQSSRYLVKRTGEKVFLECVQDMDHENMFWYRQDPGLGLRLIYFSYDVKMKEKGDIPEGYSVSREKKERFSLILESASTNQTSMYLCASTVRLGQNTEAFFGQGTRLTVV.

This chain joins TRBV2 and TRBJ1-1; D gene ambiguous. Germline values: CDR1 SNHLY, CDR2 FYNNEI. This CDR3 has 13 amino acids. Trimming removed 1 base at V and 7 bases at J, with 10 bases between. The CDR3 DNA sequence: TGTGCCAGCAGTGAAGGGAGACCGATTGAAGCTTTCTTT. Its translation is CASSEGRPIEAFF.

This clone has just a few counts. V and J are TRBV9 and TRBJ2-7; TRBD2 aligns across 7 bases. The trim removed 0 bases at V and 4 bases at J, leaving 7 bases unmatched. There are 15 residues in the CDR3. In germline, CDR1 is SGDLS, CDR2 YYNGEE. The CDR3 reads CASSVGTSGGYEQYF. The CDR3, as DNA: TGTGCCAGCAGCGTAGGGACTAGTGGGGGTTACGAGCAGTACTTC.

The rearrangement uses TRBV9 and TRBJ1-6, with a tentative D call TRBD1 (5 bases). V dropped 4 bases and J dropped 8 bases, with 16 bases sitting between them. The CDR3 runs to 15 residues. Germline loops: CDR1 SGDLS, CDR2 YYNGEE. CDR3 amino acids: CASSSSAGRDSPLHF. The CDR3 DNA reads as TGTGCCAGCAGCTCCTCAGCAGGGAGGGATTCACCCCTCCACTTT.

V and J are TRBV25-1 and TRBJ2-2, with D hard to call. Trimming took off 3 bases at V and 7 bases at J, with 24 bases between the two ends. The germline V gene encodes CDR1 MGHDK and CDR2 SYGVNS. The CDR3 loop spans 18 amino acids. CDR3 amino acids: CASSDKESRGLRNGELFF. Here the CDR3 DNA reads TGTGCCAGCAGTGATAAAGAGTCGCGAGGCCTGAGAAACGGGGAGCTGTTTTTT.

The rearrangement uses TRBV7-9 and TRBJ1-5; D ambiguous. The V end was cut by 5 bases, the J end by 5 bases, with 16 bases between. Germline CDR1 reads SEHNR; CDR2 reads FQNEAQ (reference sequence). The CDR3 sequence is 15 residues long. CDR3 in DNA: TGTGCCAGCAGCCGCGTAGGGTCCGGGGATCAGCCCCAGCATTTT. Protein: CASSRVGSGDQPQHF.